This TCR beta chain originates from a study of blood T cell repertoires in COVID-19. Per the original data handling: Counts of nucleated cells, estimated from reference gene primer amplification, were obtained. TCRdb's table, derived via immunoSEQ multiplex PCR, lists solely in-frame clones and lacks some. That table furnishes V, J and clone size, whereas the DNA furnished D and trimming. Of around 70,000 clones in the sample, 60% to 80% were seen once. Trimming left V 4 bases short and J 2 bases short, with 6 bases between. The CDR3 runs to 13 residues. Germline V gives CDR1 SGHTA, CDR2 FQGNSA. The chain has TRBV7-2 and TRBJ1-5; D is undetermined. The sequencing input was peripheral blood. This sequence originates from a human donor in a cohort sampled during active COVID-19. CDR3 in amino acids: CASSYGGNQPQHF. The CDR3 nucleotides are TGTGCCAGCAGCTACGGGGGCAATCAGCCCCAGCATTTT.